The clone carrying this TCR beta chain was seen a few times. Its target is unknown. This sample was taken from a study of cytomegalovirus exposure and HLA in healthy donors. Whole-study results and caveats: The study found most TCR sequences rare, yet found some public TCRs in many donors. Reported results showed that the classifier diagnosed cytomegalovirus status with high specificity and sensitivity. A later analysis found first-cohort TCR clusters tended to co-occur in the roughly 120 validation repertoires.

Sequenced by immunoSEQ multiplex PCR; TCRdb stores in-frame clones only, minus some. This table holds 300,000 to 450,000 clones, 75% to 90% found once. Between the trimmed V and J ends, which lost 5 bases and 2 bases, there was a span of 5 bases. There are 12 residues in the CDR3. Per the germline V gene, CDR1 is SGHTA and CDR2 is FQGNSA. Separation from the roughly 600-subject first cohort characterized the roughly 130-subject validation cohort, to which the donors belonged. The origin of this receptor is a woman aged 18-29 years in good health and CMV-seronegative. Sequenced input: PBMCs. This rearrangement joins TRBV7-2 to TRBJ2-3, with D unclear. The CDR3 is CASSPYTDTQYF. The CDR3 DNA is TGTGCCAGCAGCCCCTACACAGATACGCAGTATTTT.